A selection of T cell receptor beta chains follows, all from one sample in a study of blood T cell repertoires in COVID-19. Only in-frame clones appear in the TCRdb table, and some are missing; sequencing was by immunoSEQ multiplex PCR. The sample has a few hundred thousand clones, about 90% seen once. Sequencing was performed on PBMCs or T cells enriched from blood (not recorded which). The receptors were sampled from a woman between 55 and 75 years old who had recovered from COVID-19. Both conserved end residues are part of each CDR3. A D gene is named only where the DNA matches it firmly. A row's size may be missing; if present it is once, few, many or a size class.

len,d_gene,abundance,v_gene,j_gene,CDR3aa,CDR3nt
13,NA,NA,TRBV30,TRBJ1-5,CAWGADSNQPQHF,TGTGCCTGGGGCGCAGATAGCAATCAGCCCCAGCATTTT
10,NA,NA,TRBV11-3,TRBJ2-5,CASGRETQYF,TGTGCCAGTGGGAGGGAGACCCAGTACTTC
13,NA,NA,TRBV7-6,TRBJ2-7,CASSLNGYYEQYF,TGTGCCAGCAGCTTAAACGGTTACTACGAGCAGTACTTC
15,TRBD1,NA,TRBV6-5,TRBJ1-4,CASRQPGQRNEKLFF,TGTGCCAGCAGGCAACCGGGACAGCGTAATGAAAAACTGTTTTTT
16,TRBD1,NA,TRBV11-2,TRBJ2-2,CASSPRRQGAPGELFF,TGTGCCAGCAGCCCTCGGAGACAGGGGGCGCCGGGGGAGCTGTTTTTT
12,NA,NA,TRBV12-3/TRBV12-4,TRBJ1-2,CASRRGYYGYTF,TGTGCCAGCAGGCGGGGGTACTATGGCTACACCTTC
16,TRBD1,NA,TRBV15,TRBJ1-4,CATSRARTGAGEKLFF,TGTGCCACCAGCAGGGCACGGACAGGGGCGGGTGAAAAACTGTTTTTT
16,TRBD1,NA,TRBV30,TRBJ2-5,CAWSGAGTGAWETQYF,TGTGCCTGGAGTGGGGCCGGGACAGGGGCGTGGGAGACCCAGTACTTC
13,TRBD2,NA,TRBV6-2/TRBV6-3,TRBJ2-1,CASSWTSGNEQFF,TGTGCCAGCAGCTGGACTAGCGGGAATGAGCAGTTCTTC
16,TRBD1,NA,TRBV9,TRBJ1-4,CASSESGGQANEKLFF,TGTGCCAGCAGCGAGTCGGGGGGACAGGCTAATGAAAAACTGTTTTTT
14,TRBD1,once,TRBV3-1/TRBV3-2,TRBJ1-1,CASSQGRGVTEAFF,TGTGCCAGCAGCCAAGGCAGGGGGGTAACTGAAGCTTTCTTT
14,TRBD1,NA,TRBV28,TRBJ1-5,CASREDRGSQPQHF,TGTGCCAGCAGGGAAGACAGGGGGTCACAGCCCCAGCATTTT
14,TRBD1,NA,TRBV19,TRBJ2-2,CASIRTGNTGELFF,TGTGCCAGTATTCGGACAGGAAACACCGGGGAGCTGTTTTTT
13,NA,NA,TRBV29-1,TRBJ2-6,CSVVGSGANVLTF,TGCAGCGTTGTCGGCTCTGGGGCCAACGTCCTGACTTTC
15,TRBD2,NA,TRBV6-1,TRBJ2-1,CASSERAGGPYEQFF,TGTGCCAGCAGTGAAAGAGCGGGAGGGCCTTATGAGCAGTTCTTC
13,NA,NA,TRBV28,TRBJ2-6,CASSLSGANVLTF,TGTGCCAGCAGTTTATCGGGGGCCAACGTCCTGACTTTC
11,NA,NA,TRBV2,TRBJ1-1,CASSVWAEAFF,TGTGCCAGCAGTGTTTGGGCTGAGGCTTTCTTT
14,TRBD1,few,TRBV2,TRBJ1-1,CASSGQGPVHEAFF,TGTGCCAGCAGTGGACAGGGTCCCGTACATGAAGCTTTCTTT
13,NA,once,TRBV7-3,TRBJ2-5,CASSLGQQETQYF,TGTGCCAGCAGCCTAGGACAGCAAGAGACCCAGTACTTC
15,NA,NA,TRBV9,TRBJ1-1,CASSGTTRMNTEAFF,TGTGCCAGCAGCGGGACAACCCGTATGAACACTGAAGCTTTCTTT
17,TRBD2,NA,TRBV15,TRBJ2-1,CATSPPLRGSSYNEQFF,TGTGCCACCAGCCCCCCTTTGCGGGGGAGCTCCTACAATGAGCAGTTCTTC
14,TRBD1,few,TRBV7-3,TRBJ1-6,CASSLRDRNSPLHF,TGTGCCAGCAGCTTGAGGGACAGAAATTCACCCCTCCACTTT
16,NA,NA,TRBV28,TRBJ2-3,CASSPAGKPSTDTQYF,TGTGCCAGCAGCCCGGCGGGGAAACCTAGCACAGATACGCAGTATTTT
15,TRBD1,NA,TRBV6-6,TRBJ1-2,CASSDTRTGRNGYTF,TGTGCCAGCAGTGACACCCGGACAGGGAGGAATGGCTACACCTTC
16,TRBD2,NA,TRBV28,TRBJ2-1,CASSLYGAGVENEQFF,TGTGCCAGCAGTTTATATGGGGCGGGAGTTGAGAATGAGCAGTTCTTC
14,TRBD2,NA,TRBV30,TRBJ2-7,CAWSRGLAFEEQYF,TGTGCCTGGAGCCGGGGACTAGCGTTTGAGGAGCAGTACTTC
16,NA,few,TRBV4-1,TRBJ2-6,CASSHHRTRGANVLTF,TGCGCCAGCAGCCACCACAGGACAAGGGGGGCCAACGTCCTGACTTTC
14,TRBD1,NA,TRBV28,TRBJ2-7,CASSPPGQSYEQYF,TGTGCCAGCAGTCCACCGGGACAGTCCTACGAGCAGTACTTC
14,NA,NA,TRBV6-5,TRBJ1-1,CASSSPSRGTEAFF,TGTGCCAGCAGTTCGCCCTCCCGGGGCACTGAAGCTTTCTTT
16,TRBD2,NA,TRBV12-5,TRBJ2-4,CASGKGLAGAKNIQYF,TGTGCTAGTGGCAAAGGACTAGCGGGAGCCAAAAACATTCAGTACTTC
17,NA,NA,TRBV21-1,TRBJ2-1,CASSKGHLAELYNEQFF,TGTGCCAGCAGCAAAGGTCACCTAGCGGAACTTTACAATGAGCAGTTCTTC
17,TRBD2,NA,TRBV10-1,TRBJ2-7,CASSEGPGSSGSYEQYF,TGCGCCAGCAGTGAGGGTCCCGGGTCTAGCGGCTCCTACGAGCAGTACTTC
13,TRBD1,NA,TRBV6-5,TRBJ2-7,CASPEDRGYEQYF,TGTGCCAGCCCGGAGGACAGGGGCTACGAGCAGTACTTC
12,NA,NA,TRBV12-3/TRBV12-4,TRBJ2-7,CASSSVPYEQYF,TGTGCCAGCAGTTCGGTCCCCTACGAGCAGTACTTC
15,NA,NA,TRBV18,TRBJ1-3,CASSPPPGPGNTIYF,TGTGCCAGCTCACCACCTCCTGGCCCTGGAAACACCATATATTTT
15,NA,NA,TRBV7-2,TRBJ2-7,CASSLYRAGSYEQYF,TGTGCCAGCAGCTTGTACAGAGCCGGCTCCTACGAGCAGTACTTC
16,NA,NA,TRBV7-3,TRBJ1-1,CASSLRQAGENTEAFF,TGTGCCAGCAGCTTAAGACAGGCTGGAGAGAACACTGAAGCTTTCTTT
15,NA,NA,TRBV19,TRBJ1-3,CASSIWTSGGNTIYF,TGTGCCAGTAGTATTTGGACGTCGGGGGGAAACACCATATATTTT
17,TRBD1,NA,TRBV5-1,TRBJ1-1,CASSLEGQIFMNTEAFF,TGCGCCAGCAGCTTGGAGGGACAGATTTTCATGAACACTGAAGCTTTCTTT
14,NA,NA,TRBV28,TRBJ2-2,CASVRGLNTGELFF,TGTGCCAGCGTCAGAGGCCTGAACACCGGGGAGCTGTTTTTT